The clone carrying this TCR beta chain was counted between two and nine times. Its antigen is unknown. With constant-segment primers, 5'RACE yielded cDNA libraries of TCR alpha and TCR beta that carried sample barcodes and UMIs. TCRdb recomputed calls from the 5' RACE reads with MiXCR, one row per CDR3 protein. The sample lists roughly 350,000 distinct CDR3 sequences, roughly 15% seen once, with 22% in the top ten. This sample is part of a study of T-cell memory formation after mild COVID-19. Overall study results and limits: While clones contracting from day 15 to 85 were balanced between CD4 and CD8, later expanders leaned CD4+. A second wave of clones peaked on day 37, and their SARS-CoV-2 specificity went unconfirmed. Within pre-infection memory, some responding clones were found, suggesting cross-reactive memory joined.

Germline assignment: CDR1 SGHKS and CDR2 YYEKEE (reference sequence). V lost 0 bases and J lost 4, with 8 bases in between. The CDR3 totals 15 residues. This receptor was identified in a man in his late teens or twenties who had mild COVID-19 (a few samples of this study predate the infection). Cell type and time point are not known. The sequenced sample was PBMCs or a T cell subset sorted from them (not recorded which). V usage is TRBV5-5 and J usage is TRBJ2-6, with D unresolved. Here the CDR3 DNA reads TGTGCCAGCAGCTTGGTAGGGCTCGGGGCCAACGTCCTGACTTTC. Encoded protein: CASSLVGLGANVLTF.